The 3 T cell receptor beta chains below come from one sample, sequenced in a study of blood T cell repertoires in COVID-19. Clones were sequenced by immunoSEQ multiplex PCR, and TCRdb holds only the in-frame ones, with some missing. The table shows more than 85,000 clones, with approximately 85% occurring only once. Sequenced sample: peripheral blood. Receptor source: a man aged 35-49 years with active or convalescent COVID-19.

This chain links TRBV10-3 with TRBJ2-3, with a weak D call TRBD1 (6 bases). Trimming cost V 4 bases and J 2 bases, with 13 bases left between them. Per the germline V gene, CDR1 is ENHRY and CDR2 is SYGVKD. The CDR3 length is 15 residues. The CDR3 region is CAISVLDSTTDTQYF. The CDR3 DNA is TGTGCCATCAGTGTCCTGGACAGCACCACAGATACGCAGTATTTT.

The chain couples TRBV12-5 to TRBJ1-2; D is uncertain. The germline V gene has CDR1 LGHNT and CDR2 FRNRAP. This CDR3 spans 13 amino acids. The V and J ends lost 1 base and 4 bases respectively, with 7 bases between them. The CDR3 loop reads CASGLATGYGYTF. The CDR3 bases are TGTGCTAGTGGTTTGGCTACGGGCTATGGCTACACCTTC.

The J gene is TRBJ2-7, the V gene TRBV7-3, with 13 bases that match TRBD2. Germline V gene lookup returns CDR1 SGHTA and CDR2 FQGTGA. V dropped 5 bases and J dropped 7; count of bases not matched to a gene: 11. The CDR3 has 16 amino acids. CDR3 loop: CASSPGGLAGAGEQYF. The CDR3 region has the DNA TGTGCCAGCAGCCCCGGAGGACTAGCGGGGGCCGGGGAGCAGTACTTC.